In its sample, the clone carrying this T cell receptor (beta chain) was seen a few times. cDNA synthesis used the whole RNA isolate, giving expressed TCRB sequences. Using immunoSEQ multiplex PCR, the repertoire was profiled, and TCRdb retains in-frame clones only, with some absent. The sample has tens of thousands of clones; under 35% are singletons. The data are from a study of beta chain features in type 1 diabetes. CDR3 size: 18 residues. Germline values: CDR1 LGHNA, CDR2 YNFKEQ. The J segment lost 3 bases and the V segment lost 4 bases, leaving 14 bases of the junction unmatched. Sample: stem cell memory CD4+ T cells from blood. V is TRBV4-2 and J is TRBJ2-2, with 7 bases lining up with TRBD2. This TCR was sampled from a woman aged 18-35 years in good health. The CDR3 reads CASSRSSGAGTYTGELFF. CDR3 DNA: TGTGCCAGCAGCCGGTCTAGTGGAGCGGGAACATACACCGGGGAGCTGTTTTTT.